This TCR beta chain was captured by sequencing in a study of blood T cell repertoires in COVID-19 (dated by TCRdb to the early 2020s). In terms of the full investigation: Samples from collaborators originated in the United States, Italy and Spain and spanned both the acute and convalescent phases of COVID-19. The prospective study material was composed of cDNA or gDNA derived from T cells, B-cell-depleted T cells, or PBMCs. The dataset comprised deeply sampled blood TCRbeta repertoires from subjects exposed to, actively infected with, or recovered from COVID-19. Samples came from the ongoing ImmuneRACE study (first 160 participants) plus 1,254 subjects from 6 global collaborators. Where available, HLA class I and class II types were obtained from metadata supplied by the sample provider rather than from assay-based typing. The repertoires were released in a freely available public database intended as a resource for research on the immune response to SARS-CoV-2. The sample metadata nearly always contained a de-identified subject ID, COVID-19 status, age in years and sex. Overall study outcomes, separate from this receptor: How much clinical and demographic metadata was included differed by source and by participant, and the metadata was provided uncurated.

The immunoSEQ Assay, a bias-controlled multiplex PCR, was used to amplify TCRbeta CDR3 regions from genomic DNA. The published analysis was carried out like this. Within the assay, amplification of reference gene primers was used to estimate how many nucleated cells each sample contained. To quantify the absolute abundance of each unique TCRbeta CDR3 rearrangement, sequence reads were collapsed and filtered. For each sample, productive Simpson clonality was calculated as the square root of Simpson's diversity index across productive rearrangements. The clones in this table, taken by TCRdb from immuneACCESS, are in-frame only. Not every clone is retained; where verified, under half of the shortfall comes from an unresolved V gene, and the cause of the rest is unknown. V and J calls and clone size are given by that table; D and trimming were obtained from the DNA. This sample comprises roughly 34,000 clones, roughly 88% of them detected only once. The ten biggest clones cover roughly 4.5% of the sample.

Whole blood was collected in K2EDTA tubes by collaborating institutions according to the institutions' own protocols. For TCRbeta analysis, collaborators shipped samples in one of three forms: frozen whole blood, isolated PBMCs, or DNA extracted from either of those sample types. A note on this clone: The antigen this receptor binds is unknown. No much larger clonotype is one base removed from it; base qualities were not supplied.

From the cysteine up to the phenylalanine, the CDR3 has a length of 16 residues. Only the CDR3 region is kept as DNA, spanning 48 bases read in frame from base 1. The germline V end is reduced by 0 bases and the J end by 6 bases; junction bases left unmatched: 6. The germline V gene sets CDR1 to SGDLS and CDR2 to YYNGEE. Recombination linked TRBV9 to TRBJ2-2; 9 of the junction bases match TRBD2. The TCR originated in a woman in her 70s with active COVID-19. The sequenced material came from peripheral blood. The nucleotides are TGTGCCAGCAGCGTAGCGGGACTAGCTCTCGCCGGGGAGCTGTTTTTT. It specifies CASSVAGLALAGELFF.